These T cell receptor beta chains were read from a single sample in a study of vaccination and CD4 T cells after COVID-19. Using its own MiXCR run on the PCR reads, TCRdb lists one record per CDR3 protein. This repertoire shows 20,000 to 25,000 distinct CDR3 sequences, roughly 50% found once; its top ten account for about 12%. Antigens for these TCRs are unknown. Sequencing used CD4+ T cells from blood, cultured in vitro, obtained about 7 months after SARS-CoV-2 vaccination. The receptors here all came from a human donor who had recovered from COVID-19. CDR3s include the opening cysteine and the closing phenylalanine or tryptophan. D genes are given only for firm matches. Rows may omit the clone size; those that give it use once, few, many or a size class.

CASSLGLAGPVEQYF	TGTGCCAGCAGCTTAGGACTAGCGGGACCCGTGGAGCAGTACTTC	NA	TRBD2	TRBV11-2	TRBJ2-7
CSARDVAAGNYNEQFF	TGCAGTGCTAGAGATGTCGCAGCGGGAAACTACAATGAGCAGTTCTTC	NA	TRBD2	TRBV20-1	TRBJ2-1
CSAPSTGVSTEAFF	TGCAGTGCTCCCAGCACAGGGGTGAGCACTGAAGCTTTCTTT	few	TRBD1	TRBV20-1	TRBJ1-1
CASSAQAINSPLHF	TGTGCCAGCAGTGCCCAGGCGATTAATTCACCCCTCCACTTT	few	NA	TRBV6-4	TRBJ1-6
CSATPILGERDTQYF	TGCAGTGCTACACCAATTCTAGGTGAGCGAGATACGCAGTATTTT	once	NA	TRBV20-1	TRBJ2-3
CASSEGPVPVYEQYF	TGTGCCAGCAGTGAAGGACCTGTCCCGGTCTACGAGCAGTACTTC	NA	NA	TRBV2	TRBJ2-7
CASSLDRQSAGYTF	TGTGCCAGCAGCTTAGACAGGCAATCTGCGGGCTACACCTTC	few	NA	TRBV7-8	TRBJ1-2
CASRDRGTDTQYF	TGTGCCAGCAGGGACCGGGGCACAGATACGCAGTATTTT	NA	NA	TRBV19	TRBJ2-3
CASSLFRSAYEQYF	TGTGCCAGCAGCCTATTCCGTTCTGCCTACGAGCAGTACTTC	NA	NA	TRBV7-2	TRBJ2-7
CASSEAPGPYEQYF	TGTGCCAGCAGTGAAGCTCCAGGCCCCTACGAGCAGTACTTC	NA	NA	TRBV6-1	TRBJ2-7
CASSLGWQETQYF	TGTGCTAGCAGCTTAGGTTGGCAAGAGACCCAGTACTTC	few	NA	TRBV7-7	TRBJ2-5
CSATRGRGQLTDTQYF	TGCAGTGCTACCCGGGGGAGGGGGCAGTTAACAGATACGCAGTATTTT	NA	NA	TRBV20-1	TRBJ2-3
CASSVGQGWNEQYF	TGTGCCAGCAGTGTCGGACAGGGCTGGAATGAGCAGTACTTC	NA	TRBD1	TRBV12-3/TRBV12-4	TRBJ2-7
CASSPPGREDGYTF	TGTGCCAGCTCACCACCGGGGCGCGAAGATGGCTACACCTTC	NA	NA	TRBV18	TRBJ1-2
CASSQELNPDTQYF	TGTGCCAGCAGCCAAGAACTGAACCCAGATACGCAGTATTTT	NA	NA	TRBV4-2	TRBJ2-3
CASTVRSGANSNQPQHF	TGTGCCAGCACCGTTAGATCAGGGGCGAATAGCAATCAGCCCCAGCATTTT	NA	NA	TRBV12-3/TRBV12-4	TRBJ1-5
CASSLGRGETQYF	TGTGCCAGCAGCTTGGGTAGGGGAGAGACCCAGTACTTC	NA	NA	TRBV5-6	TRBJ2-5
CASSPRRGQGTDTQYF	TGTGCCAGCAGTCCCCGCAGGGGGCAAGGCACAGATACGCAGTATTTT	NA	TRBD1	TRBV2	TRBJ2-3
CVSSLGTSGYEQYF	TGTGTCAGCAGTTTGGGCACTAGTGGGTACGAGCAGTACTTC	NA	NA	TRBV27	TRBJ2-7
CAIGGGSTDTQYF	TGTGCCATCGGCGGGGGGAGCACAGATACGCAGTATTTT	few	TRBD2	TRBV10-3	TRBJ2-3
CSARGTSEPGELFF	TGCAGTGCTAGAGGGACTAGCGAACCCGGGGAGCTGTTTTTT	NA	TRBD2	TRBV20-1	TRBJ2-2
CASSYTGTRKEAFF	TGTGCCAGCAGTTACACAGGGACACGGAAAGAGGCTTTCTTT	NA	NA	TRBV6-5	TRBJ1-1
CSAREYTGELFF	TGCAGTGCTAGGGAATACACCGGGGAGCTGTTTTTT	NA	NA	TRBV20-1	TRBJ2-2
CASSLRQVTYEQYF	TGTGCCAGCAGTTTACGGCAGGTTACCTACGAGCAGTACTTC	NA	NA	TRBV28	TRBJ2-7